This T cell receptor beta chain is from a study of tacrolimus-resistant gene-edited T cells for transplant recipients (TCRdb year 2020). For the wider study: Clonality and clone numbers were compared by TCRbeta sequencing between expanded FKBP12 knockout and unedited CMV-specific T cell products. Two donors were sequenced, each contributing one unedited and one FKBP12 knockout CMV-specific T cell product. To rule out clonal outgrowth driven by transformation after gene editing, repertoire sequencing was carried out as a safety check. Here is what the overall study found, with its caveats: The repertoire comparisons shown in Figure 5 were based on n = 2. Clonality, top-10 clone read coverage, and total clone numbers were comparable between knockout and unedited products. It was concluded by the authors that the TCRbeta repertoire was not drastically skewed by gene editing and that excessive clonal expansion was not caused by gene editing. Repertoires showed no Morisita similarity between donors but high similarity between knockout and unedited products from the same donor.

The germline V gene specifies SGHVS as CDR1 and FQNEAQ as CDR2. At the junction V is shortened by 3 bases and J by 6 bases; bases outside the gene matches: 3. Measured from the cysteine to the phenylalanine, the CDR3 is 13 residues long. Here the CDR3 DNA is all that survives: 39 bases in frame from base 1. PBMCs were stimulated for about 6 hours with overlapping CMV pp65 and IE-1 peptide pools before enrichment with an IFNgamma secretion assay kit. In parallel, unmodified control products were expanded but never went through electroporation. Enriched CMV-specific T cells were expanded in culture with recombinant human IL-7 and IL-15. T cell products were cultured for about 21 days before cryopreservation. After activation, CMV-specific T cells were enriched from PBMCs on the basis of IFNgamma secretion. Genomic DNA served as the input for TCRbeta sequencing, which was run through the immunoSEQ service. The study's processing was this. Using immunoSEQ ANALYZER 3.0, the repertoires were analyzed for Morisita similarity, clonality, top-10 clone coverage and total clone counts. Clonality was scaled such that a value of 1 indicated a monoclonal product and lower values indicated more diverse products. Drawn from immuneACCESS, this table holds only the in-frame rearrangements with V and J called that TCRdb kept. Clones are partly lost; checked studies trace under half to an unresolved V gene and leave the rest unexplained. D and trimming were read from the DNA, whereas the V and J calls and clone size are those reported in that table. The sample yields about 720 clones; 46% were counted once. The top ten clonotypes cover approximately 87% of the sample.

This clone is assessed as medium-sized (0.01 to 0.1%). Nothing much larger sits one base from this clone, and base qualities are not available. This sequence was found in a human donor in good health, a blood donor. The sequenced sample was a CMV-specific product grown in culture. In the paper's terms, the cell subset or site label means: expanded CMV-specific T cell product isolated by IFNgamma secretion after CMV peptide stimulation. The V gene is TRBV7-8 and the J gene is TRBJ1-2; 8 bases in the junction line up with TRBD1. For the CDR3, the sequence is CASSFTQGDGYTF. The nucleotide sequence reads TGTGCCAGCAGCTTCACACAGGGGGATGGCTACACCTTC.